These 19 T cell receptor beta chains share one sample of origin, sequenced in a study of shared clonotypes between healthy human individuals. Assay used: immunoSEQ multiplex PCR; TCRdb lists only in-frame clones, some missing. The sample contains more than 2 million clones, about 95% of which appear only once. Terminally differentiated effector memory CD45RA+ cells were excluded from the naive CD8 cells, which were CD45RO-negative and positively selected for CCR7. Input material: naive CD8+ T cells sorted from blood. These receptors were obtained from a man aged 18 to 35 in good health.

In DNA, the CDR3 is TGTGCCAGCAGCTTGGCTGGCTATGAGGCTGGAAACACCATATATTTT. Its translation is CASSLAGYEAGNTIYF. J is TRBJ1-3 and V is TRBV5-6; D is unclear. Trimming took 0 bases from V and 2 from J, leaving 12 bases between them. Per germline, CDR1 SGHDT and CDR2 YYEEEE. The CDR3 has 16 residues.

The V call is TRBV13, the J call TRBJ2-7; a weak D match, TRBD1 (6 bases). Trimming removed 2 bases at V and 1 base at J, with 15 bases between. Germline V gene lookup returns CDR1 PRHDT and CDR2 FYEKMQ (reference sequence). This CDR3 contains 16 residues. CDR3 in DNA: TGTGCCAGCAGCTTAATGGGGGCGCAGATATCCTACGAGCAGTACTTC. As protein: CASSLMGAQISYEQYF. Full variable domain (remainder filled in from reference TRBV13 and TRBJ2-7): AAGVIQSPRHLIKEKRETATLKCYPIPRHDTVYWYQQGPGQDPQFLISFYEKMQSDKGSIPDRFSAQQFSDYHSELNMSSLELGDSALYFCASSLMGAQISYEQYFGPGTRLTVT.

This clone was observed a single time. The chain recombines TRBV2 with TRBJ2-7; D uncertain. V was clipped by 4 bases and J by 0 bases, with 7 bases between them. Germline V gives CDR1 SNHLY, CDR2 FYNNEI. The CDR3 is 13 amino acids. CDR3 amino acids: CASSVHSSYEQYF. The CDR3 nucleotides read TGTGCCAGCAGTGTTCATAGCTCCTACGAGCAGTACTTC.

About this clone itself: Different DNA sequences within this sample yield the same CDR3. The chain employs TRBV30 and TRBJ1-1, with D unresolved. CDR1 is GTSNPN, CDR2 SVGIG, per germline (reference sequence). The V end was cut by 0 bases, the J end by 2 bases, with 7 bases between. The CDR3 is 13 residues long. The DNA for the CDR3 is TGTGCCTGGAGTGTCGAGAGAAACACTGAAGCTTTCTTT. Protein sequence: CAWSVERNTEAFF.

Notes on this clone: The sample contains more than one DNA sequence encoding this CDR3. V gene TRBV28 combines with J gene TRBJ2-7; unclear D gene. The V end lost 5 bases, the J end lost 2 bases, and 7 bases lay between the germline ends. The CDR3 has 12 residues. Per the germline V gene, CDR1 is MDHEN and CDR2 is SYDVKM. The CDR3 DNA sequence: TGTGCCAGCAGTCCCTCTCCCTACGAGCAGTACTTC. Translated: CASSPSPYEQYF.

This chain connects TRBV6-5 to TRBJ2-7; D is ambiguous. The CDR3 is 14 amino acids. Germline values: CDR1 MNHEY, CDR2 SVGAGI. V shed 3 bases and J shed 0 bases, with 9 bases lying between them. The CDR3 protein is CASSYDMYSYEQYF. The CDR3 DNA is TGTGCCAGCAGTTATGACATGTACTCCTACGAGCAGTACTTC.

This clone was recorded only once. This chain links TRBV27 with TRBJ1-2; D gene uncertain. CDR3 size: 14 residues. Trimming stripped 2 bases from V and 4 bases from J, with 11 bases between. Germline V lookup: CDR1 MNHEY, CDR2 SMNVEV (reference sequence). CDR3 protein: CASSLSGVGYGYTF. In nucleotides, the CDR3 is TGTGCCAGCAGTTTAAGTGGGGTTGGCTATGGCTACACCTTC.

For the CDR3, the DNA is TGTGCCAGCAGCTTAAAACAGGGGATTGGGGCCAACGTCCTGACTTTC. Protein: CASSLKQGIGANVLTF. The V gene is TRBV7-9, the J gene TRBJ2-6; TRBD1 aligns across 7 bases. CDR1 SEHNR and CDR2 FQNEAQ come from the germline V gene (reference sequence). The CDR3 contains 16 residues. J gave up 3 bases and V 2 bases, and 4 bases lay outside the gene matches.

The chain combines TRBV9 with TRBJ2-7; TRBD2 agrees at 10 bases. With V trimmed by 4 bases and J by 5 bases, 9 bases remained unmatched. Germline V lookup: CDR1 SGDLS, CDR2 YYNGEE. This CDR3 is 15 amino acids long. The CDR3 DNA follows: TGTGCCAGCAGCCCTAGTCCCGGGACTAGCGACGAGCAGTACTTC. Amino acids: CASSPSPGTSDEQYF.

CDR3 protein: CASSSGTGGSPLHF. The CDR3 bases are TGTGCCAGCAGCAGTGGGACAGGGGGTTCACCCCTCCACTTT. The chain links TRBV13 to TRBJ1-6; 11 nucleotides line up with TRBD1. With V trimmed by 5 bases and J by 9 bases, 3 bases remained unmatched. Germline V gene data show CDR1 as PRHDT and CDR2 as FYEKMQ (reference sequence). The CDR3 consists of 14 residues.

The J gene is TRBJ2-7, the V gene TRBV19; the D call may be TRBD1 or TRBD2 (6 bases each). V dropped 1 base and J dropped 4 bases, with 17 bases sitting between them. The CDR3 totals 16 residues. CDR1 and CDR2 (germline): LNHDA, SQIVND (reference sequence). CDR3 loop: CASSIGLVGGWYEQYF. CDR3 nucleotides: TGTGCCAGTAGTATAGGTTTGGTCGGGGGCTGGTACGAGCAGTACTTC.

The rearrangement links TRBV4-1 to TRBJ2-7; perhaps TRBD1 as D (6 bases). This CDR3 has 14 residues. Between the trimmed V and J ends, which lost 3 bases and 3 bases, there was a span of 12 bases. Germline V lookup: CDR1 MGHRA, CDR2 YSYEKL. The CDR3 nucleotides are TGCGCCAGCAGCCACCCGGGACATGTCTACGAGCAGTACTTC. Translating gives CASSHPGHVYEQYF.

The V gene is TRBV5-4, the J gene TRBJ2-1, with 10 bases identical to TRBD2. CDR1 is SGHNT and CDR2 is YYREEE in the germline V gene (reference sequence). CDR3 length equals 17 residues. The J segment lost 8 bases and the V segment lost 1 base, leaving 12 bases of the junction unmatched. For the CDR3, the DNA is TGTGCCAGCAGCTTGACAACTAGCGGGACGGTAGGGGATGAGCAGTTCTTC. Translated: CASSLTTSGTVGDEQFF.

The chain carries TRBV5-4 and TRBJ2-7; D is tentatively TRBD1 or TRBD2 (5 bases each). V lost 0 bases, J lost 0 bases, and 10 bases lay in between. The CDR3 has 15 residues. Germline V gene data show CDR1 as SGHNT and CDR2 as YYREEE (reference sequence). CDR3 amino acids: CASSLGVGASYEQYF. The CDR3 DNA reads TGTGCCAGCAGCTTGGGGGTCGGGGCCTCCTACGAGCAGTACTTC.

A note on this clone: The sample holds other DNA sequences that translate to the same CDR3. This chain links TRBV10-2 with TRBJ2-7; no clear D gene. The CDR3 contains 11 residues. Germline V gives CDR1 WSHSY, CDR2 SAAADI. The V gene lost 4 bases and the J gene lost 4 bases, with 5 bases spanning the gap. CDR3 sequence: CASSVGYEQYF. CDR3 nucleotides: TGCGCCAGCAGTGTCGGGTACGAGCAGTACTTC.

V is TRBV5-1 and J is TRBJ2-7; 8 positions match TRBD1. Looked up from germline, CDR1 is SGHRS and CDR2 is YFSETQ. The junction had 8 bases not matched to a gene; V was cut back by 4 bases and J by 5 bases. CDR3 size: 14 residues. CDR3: CASSTTGAGHEQYF. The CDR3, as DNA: TGCGCCAGCAGCACGACAGGGGCGGGGCACGAGCAGTACTTC.

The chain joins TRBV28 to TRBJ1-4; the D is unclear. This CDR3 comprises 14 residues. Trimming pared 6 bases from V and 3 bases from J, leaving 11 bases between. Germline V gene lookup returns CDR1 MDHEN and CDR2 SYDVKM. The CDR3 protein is CASSPWYANEKLFF. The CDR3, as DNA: TGTGCCAGCAGCCCGTGGTATGCTAATGAAAAACTGTTTTTT.

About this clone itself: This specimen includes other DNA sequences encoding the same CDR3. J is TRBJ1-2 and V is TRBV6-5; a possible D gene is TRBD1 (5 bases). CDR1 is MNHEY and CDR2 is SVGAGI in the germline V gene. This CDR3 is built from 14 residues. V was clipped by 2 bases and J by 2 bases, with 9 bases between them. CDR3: CASSYVGGNYGYTF. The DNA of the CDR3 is TGTGCCAGCAGTTACGTCGGGGGGAACTATGGCTACACCTTC.

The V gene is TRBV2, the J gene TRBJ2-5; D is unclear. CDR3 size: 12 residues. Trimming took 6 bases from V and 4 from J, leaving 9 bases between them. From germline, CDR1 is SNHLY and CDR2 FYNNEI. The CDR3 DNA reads TGTGCCAGCAGAACAGACGGAGAGACCCAGTACTTC. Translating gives CASRTDGETQYF.